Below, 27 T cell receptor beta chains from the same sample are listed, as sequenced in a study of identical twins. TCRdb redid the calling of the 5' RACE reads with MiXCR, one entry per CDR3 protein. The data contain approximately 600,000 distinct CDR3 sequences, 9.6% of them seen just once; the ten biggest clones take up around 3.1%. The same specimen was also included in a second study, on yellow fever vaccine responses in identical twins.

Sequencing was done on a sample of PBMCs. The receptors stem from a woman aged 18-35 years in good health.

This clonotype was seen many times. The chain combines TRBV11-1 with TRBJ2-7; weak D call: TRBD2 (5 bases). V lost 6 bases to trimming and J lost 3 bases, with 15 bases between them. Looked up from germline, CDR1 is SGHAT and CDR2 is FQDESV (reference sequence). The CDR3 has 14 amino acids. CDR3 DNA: TGTGCCAGCAGTCCCCAGCGGATGGGCTACGAGCAGTACTTC. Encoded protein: CASSPQRMGYEQYF.

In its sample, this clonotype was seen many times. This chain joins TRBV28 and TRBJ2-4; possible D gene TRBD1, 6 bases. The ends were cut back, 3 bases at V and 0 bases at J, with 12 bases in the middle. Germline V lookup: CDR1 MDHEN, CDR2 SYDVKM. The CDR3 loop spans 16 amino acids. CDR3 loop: CASSLSGDLAKNIQYF. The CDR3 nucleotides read TGTGCCAGCAGTTTGTCAGGGGATCTAGCCAAAAACATTCAGTACTTC.

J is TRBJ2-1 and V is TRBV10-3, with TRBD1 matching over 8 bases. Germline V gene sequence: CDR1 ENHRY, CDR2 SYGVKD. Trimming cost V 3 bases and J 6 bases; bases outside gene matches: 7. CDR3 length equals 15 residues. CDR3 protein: CAISDRQGTTNEQFF. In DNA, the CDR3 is TGTGCCATCAGTGATCGACAGGGGACCACCAATGAGCAGTTCTTC.

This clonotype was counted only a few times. The DNA of the CDR3 is TGTGCCAGCAGTTCGACAGCGGCCGGGGAGACCCAGTACTTC. Translated, it gives CASSSTAAGETQYF. This rearrangement joins TRBV6-5 to TRBJ2-5; D tentatively reads TRBD1 or TRBD2 (5 bases each). The CDR3 runs to 14 residues. Germline V gene lookup returns CDR1 MNHEY and CDR2 SVGAGI. The V and J ends lost 4 bases and 5 bases respectively, with 14 bases between them.

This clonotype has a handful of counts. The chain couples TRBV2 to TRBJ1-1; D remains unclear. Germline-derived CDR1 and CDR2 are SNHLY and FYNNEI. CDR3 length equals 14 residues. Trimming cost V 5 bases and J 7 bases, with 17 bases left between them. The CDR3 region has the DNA TGTGCCAGCAGTTTTTGGACCCGGTCGAGTGAAGCTTTCTTT. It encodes CASSFWTRSSEAFF.

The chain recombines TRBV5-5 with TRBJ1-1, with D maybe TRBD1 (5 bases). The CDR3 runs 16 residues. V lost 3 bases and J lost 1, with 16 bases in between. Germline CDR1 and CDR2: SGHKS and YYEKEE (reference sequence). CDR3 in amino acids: CASSWIPGRTNTEAFF. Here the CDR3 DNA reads TGTGCCAGCAGCTGGATACCGGGACGGACGAACACTGAAGCTTTCTTT. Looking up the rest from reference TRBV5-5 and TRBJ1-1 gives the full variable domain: DAGVTQSPTHLIKTRGQQVTLRCSPISGHKSVSWYQQVLGQGPQFIFQYYEKEERGRGNFPDRFSARQFPNYSSELNVNALLLGDSALYLCASSWIPGRTNTEAFFGQGTRLTVV.

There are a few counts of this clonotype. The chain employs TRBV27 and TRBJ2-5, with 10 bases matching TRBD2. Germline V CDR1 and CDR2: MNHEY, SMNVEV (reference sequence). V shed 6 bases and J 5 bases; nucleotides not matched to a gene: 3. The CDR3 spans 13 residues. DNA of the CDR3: TGTGCCAGCAGACTAGCGGGATGGGAGACCCAGTACTTC. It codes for CASRLAGWETQYF.

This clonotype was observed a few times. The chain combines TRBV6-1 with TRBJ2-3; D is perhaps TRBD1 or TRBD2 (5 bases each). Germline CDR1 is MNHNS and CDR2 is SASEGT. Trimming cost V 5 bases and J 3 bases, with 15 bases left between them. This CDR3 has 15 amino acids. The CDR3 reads CASSPREGPTDTQYF. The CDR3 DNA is TGTGCCAGCAGTCCAAGAGAGGGGCCGACAGATACGCAGTATTTT.

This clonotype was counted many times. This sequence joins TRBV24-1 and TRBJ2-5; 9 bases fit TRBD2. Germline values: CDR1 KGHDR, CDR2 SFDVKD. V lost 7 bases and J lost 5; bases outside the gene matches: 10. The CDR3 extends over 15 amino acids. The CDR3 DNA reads TGTGCCACCAGCGGAATGACTAGCGGAAGGGAGACCCAGTACTTC. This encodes CATSGMTSGRETQYF.

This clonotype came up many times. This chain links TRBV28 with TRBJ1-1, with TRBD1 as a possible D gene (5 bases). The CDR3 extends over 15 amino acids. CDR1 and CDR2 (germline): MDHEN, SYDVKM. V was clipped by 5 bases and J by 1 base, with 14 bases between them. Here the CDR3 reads CASSPGAVGNTEAFF. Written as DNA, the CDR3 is TGTGCCAGCAGTCCTGGGGCCGTAGGGAACACTGAAGCTTTCTTT.

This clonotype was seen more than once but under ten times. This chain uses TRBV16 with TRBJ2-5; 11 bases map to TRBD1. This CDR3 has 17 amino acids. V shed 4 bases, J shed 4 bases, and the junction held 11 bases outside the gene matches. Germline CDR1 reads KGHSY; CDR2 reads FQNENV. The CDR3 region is CASSLLQPGTGGETQYF. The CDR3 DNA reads TGTGCCAGCAGCCTGTTGCAGCCCGGGACAGGGGGAGAGACCCAGTACTTC.

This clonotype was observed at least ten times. The CDR3 region is CASIPGAGGPYEQYF. The CDR3, as DNA: TGTGCCAGCATCCCTGGGGCGGGAGGGCCCTACGAGCAGTACTTC. V and J are TRBV11-2 and TRBJ2-7, with TRBD2 matching over 9 bases. The CDR3 is 15 residues long. V trimming: 7 bases; J trimming: 2 bases; junction bases outside the gene matches: 9. Germline V CDR1 and CDR2: SGHAT, FQNNGV.

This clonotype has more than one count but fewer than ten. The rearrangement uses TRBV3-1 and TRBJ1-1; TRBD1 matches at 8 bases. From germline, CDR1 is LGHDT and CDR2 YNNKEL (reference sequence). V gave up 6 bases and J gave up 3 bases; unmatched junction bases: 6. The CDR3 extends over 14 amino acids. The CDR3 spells CASSRTGTYTEAFF. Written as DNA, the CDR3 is TGTGCCAGCAGTCGGACAGGGACCTACACTGAAGCTTTCTTT.

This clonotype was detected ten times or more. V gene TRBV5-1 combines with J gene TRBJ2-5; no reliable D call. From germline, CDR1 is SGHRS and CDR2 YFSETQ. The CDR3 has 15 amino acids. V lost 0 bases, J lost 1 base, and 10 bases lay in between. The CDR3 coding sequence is TGCGCCAGCAGCTTGGTATTAGCCCCCCAAGAGACCCAGTACTTC. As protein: CASSLVLAPQETQYF.

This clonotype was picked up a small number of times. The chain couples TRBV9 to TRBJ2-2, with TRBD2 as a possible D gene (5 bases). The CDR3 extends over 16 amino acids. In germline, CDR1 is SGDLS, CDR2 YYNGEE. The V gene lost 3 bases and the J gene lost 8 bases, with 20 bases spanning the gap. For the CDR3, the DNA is TGTGCCAGCAGCGGTGCTAGCACCGACTTTAGGGGGGAGCTGTTTTTT. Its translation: CASSGASTDFRGELFF.

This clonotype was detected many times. CDR3 in DNA: TGCAGTGCTAGAGAGATTGCGGGTTACACTGAAGCTTTCTTT. It encodes CSAREIAGYTEAFF. This chain links TRBV20-1 with TRBJ1-1, with D unclear. The CDR3 has 14 residues. V was cut by 0 bases and J by 3 bases, with 11 bases left in between. Looked up from germline, CDR1 is DFQATT and CDR2 is SNEGSKA (reference sequence).

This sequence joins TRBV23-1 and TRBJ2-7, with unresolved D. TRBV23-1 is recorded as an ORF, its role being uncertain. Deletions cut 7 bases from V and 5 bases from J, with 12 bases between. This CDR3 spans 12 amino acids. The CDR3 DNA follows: TGCGCCAGCACCCCGGTAAACCACGAGCAGTACTTC. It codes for CASTPVNHEQYF.

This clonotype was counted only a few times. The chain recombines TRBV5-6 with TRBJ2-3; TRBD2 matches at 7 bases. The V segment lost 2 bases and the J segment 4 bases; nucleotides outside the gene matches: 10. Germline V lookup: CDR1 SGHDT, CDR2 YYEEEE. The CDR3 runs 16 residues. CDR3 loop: CASSFVGGSRSDTQYF. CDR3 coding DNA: TGTGCCAGCAGCTTTGTTGGCGGGAGCAGGTCAGATACGCAGTATTTT.

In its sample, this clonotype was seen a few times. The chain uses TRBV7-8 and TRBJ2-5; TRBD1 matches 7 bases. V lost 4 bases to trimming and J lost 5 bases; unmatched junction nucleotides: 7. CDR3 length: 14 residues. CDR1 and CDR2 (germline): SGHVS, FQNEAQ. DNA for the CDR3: TGTGCCAGCAGCTCCACGACAGGGTGGGAGACCCAGTACTTC. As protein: CASSSTTGWETQYF.

CDR3 bases: TGCAGTGCTAGTGGAGGGGGAGCCTCCAGGGGAACAGATACGCAGTATTTT. It translates to CSASGGGASRGTDTQYF. The V gene is TRBV20-1, the J gene TRBJ2-3; D may match TRBD1 or TRBD2 (6 bases each). CDR3 length: 17 amino acids. V lost 3 bases to trimming and J lost 3 bases, with 22 bases between them. Germline V lookup: CDR1 DFQATT, CDR2 SNEGSKA (reference sequence).

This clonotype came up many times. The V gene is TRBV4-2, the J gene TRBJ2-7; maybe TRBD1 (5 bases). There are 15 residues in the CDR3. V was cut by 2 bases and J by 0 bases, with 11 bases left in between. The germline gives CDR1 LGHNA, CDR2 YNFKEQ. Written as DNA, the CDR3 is TGTGCCAGCAGCCAACAAGACGACAGCTCCTACGAGCAGTACTTC. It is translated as CASSQQDDSSYEQYF.

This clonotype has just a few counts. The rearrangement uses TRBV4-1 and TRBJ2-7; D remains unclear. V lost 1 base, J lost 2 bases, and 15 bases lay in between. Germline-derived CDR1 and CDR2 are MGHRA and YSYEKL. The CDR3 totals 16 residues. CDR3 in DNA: TGCGCCAGCAGCCAAGTTCTTAGTACAGCTACCTACGAGCAGTACTTC. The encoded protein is CASSQVLSTATYEQYF.

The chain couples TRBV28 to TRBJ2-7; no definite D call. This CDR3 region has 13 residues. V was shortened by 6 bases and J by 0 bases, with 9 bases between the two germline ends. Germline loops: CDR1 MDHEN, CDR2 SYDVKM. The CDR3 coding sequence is TGTGCCAGCAGCCACGATAACTCCTACGAGCAGTACTTC. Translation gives CASSHDNSYEQYF.

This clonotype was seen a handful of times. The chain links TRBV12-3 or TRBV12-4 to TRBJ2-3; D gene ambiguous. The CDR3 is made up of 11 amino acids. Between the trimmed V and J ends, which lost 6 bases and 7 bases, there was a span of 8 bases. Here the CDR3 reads CASRSLNTQYF. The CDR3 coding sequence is TGTGCCAGCAGGTCTCTGAATACGCAGTATTTT.

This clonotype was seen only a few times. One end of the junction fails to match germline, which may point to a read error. Here the CDR3 DNA reads TGTGCCAGCAGGCCCACAGGGGCCCTCTCCGACGAGCAGTACTTC. This gives the protein CASRPTGALSDEQYF. The rearrangement uses TRBV7-9 and TRBJ2-7, with TRBD1 identical over 7 bases. Per the germline V gene, CDR1 is SEHNR and CDR2 is FQNEAQ (reference sequence). The length of the CDR3 is 15 residues.

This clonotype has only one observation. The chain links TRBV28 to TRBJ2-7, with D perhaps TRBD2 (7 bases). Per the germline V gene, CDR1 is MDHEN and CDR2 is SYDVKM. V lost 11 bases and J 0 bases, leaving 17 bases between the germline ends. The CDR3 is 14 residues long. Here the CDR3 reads CAGFHRGASYEQYF. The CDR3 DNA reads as TGTGCCGGCTTCCATCGGGGGGCCTCCTACGAGCAGTACTTC.

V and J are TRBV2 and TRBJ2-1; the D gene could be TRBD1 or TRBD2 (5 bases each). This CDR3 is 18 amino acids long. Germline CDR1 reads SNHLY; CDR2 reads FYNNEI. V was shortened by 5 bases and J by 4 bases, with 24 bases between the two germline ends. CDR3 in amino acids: CASSFGMGIGTEYNEQFF. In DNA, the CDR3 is TGTGCCAGCAGTTTTGGAATGGGGATAGGGACCGAGTACAATGAGCAGTTCTTC.